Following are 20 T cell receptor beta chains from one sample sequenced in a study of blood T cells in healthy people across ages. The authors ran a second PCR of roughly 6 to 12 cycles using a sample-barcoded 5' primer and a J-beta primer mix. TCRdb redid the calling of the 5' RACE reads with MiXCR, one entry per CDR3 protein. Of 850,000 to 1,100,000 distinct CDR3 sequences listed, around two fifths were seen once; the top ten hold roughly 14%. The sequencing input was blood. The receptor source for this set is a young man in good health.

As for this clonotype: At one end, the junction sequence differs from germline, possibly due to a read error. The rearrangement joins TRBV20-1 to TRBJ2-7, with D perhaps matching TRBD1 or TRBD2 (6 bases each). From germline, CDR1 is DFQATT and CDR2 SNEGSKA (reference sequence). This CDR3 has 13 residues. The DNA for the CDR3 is TGCAGTGCCAGAGTGGGGGGCCTATACGAGCAGTACTTC. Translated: CSARVGGLYEQYF.

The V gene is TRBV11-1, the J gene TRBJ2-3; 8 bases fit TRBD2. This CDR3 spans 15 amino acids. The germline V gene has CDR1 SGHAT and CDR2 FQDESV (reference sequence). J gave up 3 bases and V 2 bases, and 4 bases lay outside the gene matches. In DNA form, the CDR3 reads TGTGCCAGCAGCTTACAGGTAGCGGGGACAGATACGCAGTATTTT. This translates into CASSLQVAGTDTQYF. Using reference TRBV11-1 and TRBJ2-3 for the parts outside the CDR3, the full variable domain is EAEVAQSPRYKITEKSQAVAFWCDPISGHATLYWYRQILGQGPELLVQFQDESVVDDSQLPKDRFSAERLKGVDSTLKIQPAELGDSAMYLCASSLQVAGTDTQYFGPGTRLTVL.

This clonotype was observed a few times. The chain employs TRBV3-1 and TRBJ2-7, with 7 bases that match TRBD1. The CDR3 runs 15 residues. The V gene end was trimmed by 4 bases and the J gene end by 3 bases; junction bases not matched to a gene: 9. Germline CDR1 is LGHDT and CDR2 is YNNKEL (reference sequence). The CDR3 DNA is TGTGCCAGCAGCCCTCCGGACAGGCCAAACTACGAGCAGTACTTC. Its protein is CASSPPDRPNYEQYF.

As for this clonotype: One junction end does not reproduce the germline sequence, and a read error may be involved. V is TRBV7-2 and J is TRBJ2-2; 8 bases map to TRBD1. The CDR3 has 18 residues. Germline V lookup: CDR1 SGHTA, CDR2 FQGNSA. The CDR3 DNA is TGTGTCAGCAGCTTAACCATCCTGGGACAGGACAACACCGGGGAGCTGTTTTTT. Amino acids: CVSSLTILGQDNTGELFF.

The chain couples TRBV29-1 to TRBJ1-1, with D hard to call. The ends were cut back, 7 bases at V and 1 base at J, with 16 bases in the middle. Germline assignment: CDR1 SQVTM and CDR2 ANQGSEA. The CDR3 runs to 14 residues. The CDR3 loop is CSAEGSARNTEAFF. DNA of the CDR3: TGCAGCGCCGAAGGGTCAGCACGGAACACTGAAGCTTTCTTT.

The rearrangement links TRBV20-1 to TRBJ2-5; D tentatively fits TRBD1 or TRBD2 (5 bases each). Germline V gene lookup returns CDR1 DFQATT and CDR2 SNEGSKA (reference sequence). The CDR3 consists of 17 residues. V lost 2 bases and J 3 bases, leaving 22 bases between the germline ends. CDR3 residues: CSARNFGTGPLEETQYF. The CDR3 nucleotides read TGCAGTGCTAGAAATTTCGGTACGGGACCGCTAGAAGAGACCCAGTACTTC.

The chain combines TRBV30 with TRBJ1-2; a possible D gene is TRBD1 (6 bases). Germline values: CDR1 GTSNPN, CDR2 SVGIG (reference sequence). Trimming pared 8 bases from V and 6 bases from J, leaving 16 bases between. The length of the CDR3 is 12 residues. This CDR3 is CAGAAGADGYTF. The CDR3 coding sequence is TGTGCCGGAGCCGCAGGGGCAGATGGCTACACCTTC.

The CDR3 DNA sequence: TGTGCCAGCAGGAAACCTAGCAGCGAGCAGTACTTC. Translating gives CASRKPSSEQYF. The V and J genes are TRBV6-2 or TRBV6-3 and TRBJ2-7; tentative D call: TRBD2 (5 bases). Germline V gene sequence: CDR1 MNHEY, CDR2 SVGEGT. The CDR3 spans 12 residues. Trimming removed 6 bases from V and 6 bases from J, with 12 bases in between.

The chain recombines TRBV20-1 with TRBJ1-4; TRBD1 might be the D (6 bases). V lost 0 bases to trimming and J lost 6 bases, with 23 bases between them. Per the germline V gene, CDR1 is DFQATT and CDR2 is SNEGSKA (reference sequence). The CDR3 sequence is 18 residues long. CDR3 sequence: CSARDLTTGRGFDEKLFF. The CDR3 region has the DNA TGCAGTGCTAGAGACCTAACTACAGGGCGCGGATTTGATGAAAAACTGTTTTTT.

This chain's CDR3 is CASSQVSGYNEQFF. DNA for the CDR3: TGTGCCAGCAGCCAAGTTTCCGGATACAATGAGCAGTTCTTC. The chain links TRBV14 to TRBJ2-1, with D unresolved. Between the trimmed V and J ends, which lost 1 base and 4 bases, there was a span of 8 bases. This CDR3 has 14 amino acids. The germline V gene encodes CDR1 SGHDN and CDR2 FVKESK.

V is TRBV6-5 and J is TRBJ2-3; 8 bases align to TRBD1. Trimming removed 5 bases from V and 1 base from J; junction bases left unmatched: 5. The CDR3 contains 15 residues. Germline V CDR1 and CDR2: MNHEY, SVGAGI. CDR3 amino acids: CASSPGQDRTDTQYF. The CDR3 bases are TGTGCCAGCAGTCCGGGACAGGACCGCACAGATACGCAGTATTTT.

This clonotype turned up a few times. In DNA form, the CDR3 reads TGTGCCAGCAGCTTAGGGGACAGGGAGCACAATGAGCAGTTCTTC. This translates into CASSLGDREHNEQFF. The chain couples TRBV7-9 to TRBJ2-1; TRBD1 aligns across 9 bases. Germline lookup yields CDR1 SEHNR and CDR2 FQNEAQ (reference sequence). This CDR3 has 15 residues. J lost 5 bases, V lost 1 base, and 3 bases had no gene match. Looking up the rest from reference TRBV7-9 and TRBJ2-1 gives the full variable domain: DTGVSQNPRHKITKRGQNVTFRCDPISEHNRLYWYRQTLGQGPEFLTYFQNEAQLEKSRLLSDRFSAERPKGSFSTLEIQRTEQGDSAMYLCASSLGDREHNEQFFGPGTRLTVL.

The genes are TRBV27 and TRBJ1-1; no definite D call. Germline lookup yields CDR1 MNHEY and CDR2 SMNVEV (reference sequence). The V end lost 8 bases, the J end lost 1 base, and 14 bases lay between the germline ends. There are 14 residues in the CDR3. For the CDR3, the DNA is TGTGCCAGCGCCCTATATGGCAGGAACACTGAAGCTTTCTTT. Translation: CASALYGRNTEAFF.

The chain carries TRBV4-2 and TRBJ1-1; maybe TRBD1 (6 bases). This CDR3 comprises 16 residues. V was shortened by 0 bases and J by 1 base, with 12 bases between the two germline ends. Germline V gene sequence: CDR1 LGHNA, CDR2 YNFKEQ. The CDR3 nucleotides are TGTGCCAGCAGCCAAGATCAGGGGACGGAGAACACTGAAGCTTTCTTT. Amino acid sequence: CASSQDQGTENTEAFF.

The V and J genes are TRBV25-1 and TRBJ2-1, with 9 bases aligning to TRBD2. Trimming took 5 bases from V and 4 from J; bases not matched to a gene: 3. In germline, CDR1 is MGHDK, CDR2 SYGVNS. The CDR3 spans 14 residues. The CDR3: CASSPSGEYNEQFF. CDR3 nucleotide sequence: TGTGCCAGCAGTCCTAGCGGGGAGTACAATGAGCAGTTCTTC.

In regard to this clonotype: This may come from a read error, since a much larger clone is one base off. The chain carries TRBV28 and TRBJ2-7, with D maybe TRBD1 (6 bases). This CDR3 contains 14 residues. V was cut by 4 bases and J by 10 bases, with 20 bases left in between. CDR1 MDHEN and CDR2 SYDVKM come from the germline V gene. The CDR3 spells CASSSTETGDTQYF. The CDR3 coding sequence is TGTGCCAGCAGTTCGACAGAGACAGGTGACACCCAGTACTTC.

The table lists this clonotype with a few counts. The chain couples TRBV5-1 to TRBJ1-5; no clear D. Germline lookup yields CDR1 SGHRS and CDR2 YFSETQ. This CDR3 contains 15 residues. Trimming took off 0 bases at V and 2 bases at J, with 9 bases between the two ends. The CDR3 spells CASSLVPDGNQPQHF. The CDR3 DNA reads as TGCGCCAGCAGCTTGGTTCCGGATGGCAATCAGCCCCAGCATTTT.

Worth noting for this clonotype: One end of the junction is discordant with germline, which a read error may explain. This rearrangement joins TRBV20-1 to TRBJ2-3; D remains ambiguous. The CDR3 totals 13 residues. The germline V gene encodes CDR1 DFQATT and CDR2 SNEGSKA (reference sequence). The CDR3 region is CSALDAPTDAQYF. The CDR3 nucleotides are TGCAGTGCTTTAGATGCCCCCACAGATGCGCAGTATTTT.

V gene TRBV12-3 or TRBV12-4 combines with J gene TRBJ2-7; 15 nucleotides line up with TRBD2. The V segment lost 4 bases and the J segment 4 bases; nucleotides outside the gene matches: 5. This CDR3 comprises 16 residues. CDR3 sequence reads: CASSSGTSGGWYEQYF. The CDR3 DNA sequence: TGTGCCAGCAGTTCTGGGACTAGCGGGGGGTGGTACGAGCAGTACTTC.

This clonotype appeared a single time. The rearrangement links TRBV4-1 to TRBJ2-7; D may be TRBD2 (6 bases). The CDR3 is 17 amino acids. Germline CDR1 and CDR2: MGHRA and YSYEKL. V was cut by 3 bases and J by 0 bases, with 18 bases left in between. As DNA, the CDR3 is TGCGCCAGCAGCCATTCTCAAAGGGAGGCGAGCTCCTACGAGCAGTACTTC. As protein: CASSHSQREASSYEQYF.